This T cell receptor (beta chain) was found in a study of PD-L1 blockade in urothelial cancer (TCRdb year 2017). Broadly, across the study: Every patient began therapy in the mid-2010s and was given atezolizumab 1,200 mg intravenously every 3 weeks. Twenty-five of 29 patients were identified as males with urothelial cancer of bladder origin, and a prior smoking history was reported by 18 of 29 patients. An ECOG performance status of 0 or 1 was recorded for the patients, and 0 to 3 prior chemotherapy regimens had been received by the patients. Blood samples were analyzed 3 weeks after the start of treatment (second dose) and 6 weeks after the start of treatment. Blood samples gave a median of about 140,000 T cells and tens of thousands of unique TCRs, with a median clonality of roughly 0.081. The study, an exploratory multi-omic analysis, examined somatic, immune and clinical correlates of response to PD-L1 blockade with atezolizumab in urothelial cancer. Pretreatment tumor samples, along with matched peripheral blood serially collected before and after atezolizumab treatment, were subjected to TCR sequencing. Progression-free survival longer than 6 months counted as durable clinical benefit, and TCR features were additionally tested against both progression-free and overall survival. Whole exome sequencing and RNA sequencing of pretreatment tumors were performed alongside TCR sequencing in the same patients. Some ten patients reached durable clinical benefit, while fewer than 25 patients did not. Pretreatment blood TCR-seq was available for about 28 patients, at least one posttreatment blood collection was obtained for around 25 patients, and tumor TCR-seq was available for around 25 patients. Results the study describes overall, beyond this receptor: Greater expansion of tumor-associated TCR clones in peripheral blood 3 weeks after the start of treatment was observed in patients with durable benefit (n of about 20, p = 0.022). A pretreatment peripheral blood TCR clonality below the median was linked to improved progression-free and overall survival. Because of the small sample size (n of about 30) and the many exploratory analyses performed, the results are intended to be regarded as hypothesis-generating.

Remarks on this clone: What antigen it recognizes has not been identified. The record has no base qualities; no much larger clone is one base away.

Synthetic TCR analog templates were spiked into each PCR so that absolute template abundance could be estimated from read counts. TCRbeta CDR3 regions were amplified from genomic DNA with bias-controlled V and J gene primers using the immunoSEQ assay. Rearranged TCRbeta segments were sequenced at approximately 20X coverage. Per the authors' processing: Clustering was used to correct sequencing errors, and CDR3s were annotated against IMGT to assign V, D and J genes. Downstream analyses used only productive TCRbeta rearrangements and left out out-of-frame or stop-codon sequences. Clonality was computed as one minus Shannon entropy normalized by the log of the number of unique productive sequences. Clones differing between time points or between blood and tumor were identified using Fisher's exact test with Benjamini-Hochberg correction, with an adjusted p below 0.01 applied as the threshold. TCRdb re-hosts the immuneACCESS table, in-frame sequences only. Its copies lack some clones; in the studies checked, an unresolved V gene accounts for under half of them, and the cause for the rest is not known. V and J calls plus clone size are reproduced from that table; the DNA served to infer D and trimming. Across this sample there are around 45,000 clones, with approximately 83% seen only once. The ten largest clones represent roughly 16% of the sample.

V trim: 3 bases; J trim: 6 bases; unmatched bases: 7. The CDR3 measures 15 amino acids from cysteine to phenylalanine. The retained sequence is limited to the CDR3, 45 bases, with the frame set at the first base. CDR1 and CDR2 (SGHRS, YFSETQ) derive from the germline V gene. Interpreted using the paper, the time point label stands for: peripheral blood 6 weeks after treatment start. The cohort included roughly 29 patients with locally advanced or metastatic urothelial carcinoma who were treated at Memorial Sloan Kettering on a trial protocol. Peripheral blood mononuclear cells were collected from each patient pretreatment and during treatment, giving between 1 and 8 total time points per patient. The Qiagen DNeasy Blood extraction kit was used to purify genomic DNA from total PBMCs and from tumor samples. PBMCs were collected pretreatment and during treatment, and were isolated and stored as previously described.

The V and J genes are TRBV5-1 and TRBJ1-4, with 8 central nucleotides matching TRBD1. Here the sequenced sample was PBMCs, taken around atezolizumab (anti-PD-L1) treatment. The clonotype originates from a man aged 55 to 70 with urothelial cancer. The CDR3 has the sequence CASSSQQGGHEKLFF. The nucleotide sequence reads as follows: TGCGCCAGCAGCTCCCAACAGGGGGGACATGAAAAACTGTTTTTT.